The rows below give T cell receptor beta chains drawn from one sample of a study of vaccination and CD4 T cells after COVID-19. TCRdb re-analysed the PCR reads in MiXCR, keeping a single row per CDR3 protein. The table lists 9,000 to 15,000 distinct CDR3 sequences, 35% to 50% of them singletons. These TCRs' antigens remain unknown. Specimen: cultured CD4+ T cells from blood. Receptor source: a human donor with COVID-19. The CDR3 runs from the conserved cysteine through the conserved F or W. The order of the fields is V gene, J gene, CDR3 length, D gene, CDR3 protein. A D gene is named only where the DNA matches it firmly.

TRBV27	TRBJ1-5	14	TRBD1	CASSFRTGHQPQHF
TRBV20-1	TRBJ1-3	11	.	CSARGGNTIYF
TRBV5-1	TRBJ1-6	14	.	CASSSQGVNSPLHF
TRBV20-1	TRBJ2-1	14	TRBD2	CSARIAGYRNEQFF
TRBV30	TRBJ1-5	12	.	CAWSTLDQPQHF
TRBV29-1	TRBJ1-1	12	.	CSGRILNTEAFF
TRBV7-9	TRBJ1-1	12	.	CAGVLVNTEAFF
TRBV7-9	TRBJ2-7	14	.	CASSLGQPSYEQYF
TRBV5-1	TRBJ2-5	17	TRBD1	CASKRAGRGSLQETQYF
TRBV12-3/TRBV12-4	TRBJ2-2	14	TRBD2	CASNLAGGPGELFF
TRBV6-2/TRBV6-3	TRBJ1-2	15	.	CASSYGRYPGYGYTF
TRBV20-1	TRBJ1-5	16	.	CSAREGGAGRDQPQHF
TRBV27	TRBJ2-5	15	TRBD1	CASSRSTGGWGTQYF
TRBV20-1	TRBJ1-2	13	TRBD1	CSAPRTGSYGYTF
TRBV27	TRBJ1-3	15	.	CASSIQATSGNTIYF
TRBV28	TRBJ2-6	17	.	CASSGLSGLRSANVLTF
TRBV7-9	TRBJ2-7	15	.	CASSLRGRGSYEQYF
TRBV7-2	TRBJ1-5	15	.	CASSATGRGNQPQHF
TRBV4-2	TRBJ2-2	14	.	CASRGGAYTGELFF
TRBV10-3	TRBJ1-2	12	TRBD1	CAIMDRGLGYTF
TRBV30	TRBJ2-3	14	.	CAWSVQVSTDTQYF
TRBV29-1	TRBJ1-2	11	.	CSGRGAEGYTF
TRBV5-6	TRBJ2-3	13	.	CASSLTSTDTQYF
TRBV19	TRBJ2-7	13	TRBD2	CASKSLAGGEQYF
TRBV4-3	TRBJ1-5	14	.	CASSPGHGLSPQHF
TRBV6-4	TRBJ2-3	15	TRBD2	CASSDSGGSVDTQYF
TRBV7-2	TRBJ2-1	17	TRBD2	CASSSGLAGGGNNEQFF
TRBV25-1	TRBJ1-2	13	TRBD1	CASRGQGPYGYTF
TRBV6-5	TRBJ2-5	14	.	CASSSRASRETQYF